This passage covers 6 T cell receptor beta chains from one sample sequenced in a study of blood T cell repertoires in COVID-19. Sequenced by immunoSEQ multiplex PCR; TCRdb stores in-frame clones only, minus some. The table shows some 120,000 clones, with around nine tenths occurring only once. Sequencing was done on a sample of peripheral blood. The source of these receptors is a man aged 60 to 75 with COVID-19, enrolled during active disease.

The chain links TRBV23-1 to TRBJ1-5, with D unclear. TRBV23-1 is given ORF status, its function remaining uncertain. The germline V and J ends were trimmed by 6 bases and 2 bases, with 8 bases remaining between them. This CDR3 contains 13 residues. Here the CDR3 reads CASRREGNQPQHF. In DNA, the CDR3 is TGCGCCAGCAGGCGGGAAGGCAATCAGCCCCAGCATTTT.

The CDR3 is CASTLGTSGSYEQYF. CDR3 coding DNA: TGTGCCAGCACCCTCGGGACTAGCGGGAGTTACGAGCAGTACTTC. The chain joins TRBV6-6 to TRBJ2-7; 14 bases are shared with TRBD2. Per the germline V gene, CDR1 is MNHNY and CDR2 is SVGAGI (reference sequence). The CDR3 contains 15 residues. The J segment lost 4 bases and the V segment lost 7 bases, leaving 6 bases of the junction unmatched.

CDR3 sequence: CASSEQVPNTEAFF. The DNA for the CDR3 is TGTGCCAGCAGTGAACAGGTCCCGAACACTGAAGCTTTCTTT. The chain couples TRBV25-1 to TRBJ1-1, with no clear D. The CDR3 is 14 amino acids. V lost 2 bases, J lost 1 base, and 8 bases lay in between. CDR1 and CDR2 from the germline V gene are MGHDK and SYGVNS.

This clone was seen only a few times. The genes are TRBV27 and TRBJ2-3; a possible D gene is TRBD2 (5 bases). Trimming took 2 bases from V and 4 from J, leaving 16 bases between them. Germline V gene lookup returns CDR1 MNHEY and CDR2 SMNVEV (reference sequence). This CDR3 spans 16 amino acids. The CDR3 DNA follows: TGTGCCAGCAGTTTAAGCAGGCGGGTGGGCCCAGATACGCAGTATTTT. Translated, it gives CASSLSRRVGPDTQYF.

V usage is TRBV12-3 or TRBV12-4 and J usage is TRBJ1-2, with unresolved D. The CDR3 sequence is 13 residues long. Trimming removed 6 bases from V and 3 bases from J, with 11 bases in between. CDR3 DNA sequence: TGTGCCAGCAGCTCGCCAGGCGACTATGGCTACACCTTC. The encoded protein is CASSSPGDYGYTF.

J is TRBJ1-1 and V is TRBV18; tentative D call: TRBD1 (6 bases). CDR1 KGHSH and CDR2 LQKENI come from the germline V gene. The CDR3 loop spans 15 amino acids. Trimming removed 0 bases at V and 1 base at J, with 9 bases between. The DNA for the CDR3 is TGTGCCAGCTCACCACCCGCAGGGGAGAACACTGAAGCTTTCTTT. This sequence encodes CASSPPAGENTEAFF.